The T cell receptor beta chain described here comes from a study of blood T cell repertoires in COVID-19. Background on the study: Samples of COVID-19 (acute and convalescent) were obtained from the United States, Italy and Spain.

After removal of 4 bases from V and 9 bases from J, the junction contained 6 bases not matched to a gene. From germline, CDR1 is GTSNPN and CDR2 SVGIG (reference sequence). This CDR3 contains 14 residues. Authors' data handling: Counts of nucleated cells, estimated from reference gene primer amplification, were obtained. Measured with immunoSEQ multiplex PCR; TCRdb has only the in-frame clones, and not every one. The D gene and trimming were derived from the DNA, and the V and J assignments and clone size from that table. The table shows about 270,000 clones, with about 89% occurring only once. Material for sequencing was peripheral blood. V usage is TRBV30 and J usage is TRBJ1-6; TRBD1 aligns across 10 bases. The clonotype originates from a man aged 35 to 55 who had recovered from COVID-19. The CDR3 loop is CAWTQTGGSSPLHF. CDR3 nucleotide sequence: TGTGCCTGGACCCAGACAGGGGGCAGTTCACCCCTCCACTTT.